This T cell receptor (beta chain) came from a study of blood T cells in healthy people across ages. On the study more broadly: About one barcoded beta molecule per two T cells was the capture yield of template switching.

This clonotype appeared once. Its target is unknown. Alongside a J-beta primer mix, a sample-barcoded 5' primer served in a second PCR lasting roughly 7 to 12 cycles. Each cDNA molecule was tagged by a template-switch adaptor with 12 random nucleotides. TCRdb reprocessed the 5' RACE reads via MiXCR and lists one record per CDR3 protein. The sample lists 1.5 million to 2 million distinct CDR3 sequences; approximately 50% were seen once. General study findings and limits: It was not possible, with unsorted PBMCs, to conclusively compare naive and antigen-experienced cells. Diversity was higher, and naive CD4+ cells more numerous, in long-lived donors than in aged donors.

Germline V gene lookup returns CDR1 MNHEY and CDR2 SVGEGT. Between the trimmed V and J ends, which lost 8 bases and 11 bases, there was a span of 24 bases. The CDR3 loop spans 14 amino acids. Sequencing was done on a sample of blood. The chain carries TRBV6-2 or TRBV6-3 and TRBJ2-5; D may correspond to TRBD1 or TRBD2 (6 bases each). The sequence came from a woman between 35 and 50 years old in good health. DNA for the CDR3: TGTGCCAGCGGGGGGACAAGAACCAAATGTGAGCAGTACTTC. It encodes CASGGTRTKCEQYF.